The present entry profiles one T cell receptor beta chain with its context. Its antigen is as yet unknown. These data come from a study of PD-1 blockade in classical Hodgkin lymphoma. Points from the study as a whole: Significant TCR diversity gains by C4D1 occurred in CD4+ but not CD8+ cells.

Generated by immunoSEQ multiplex PCR, the TCRdb table keeps only in-frame clones and is missing some. The sample consists of around 20,000 clones, just over 85% of them appearing once. Germline V gene data show CDR1 as LNHDA and CDR2 as SQIVND (reference sequence). This CDR3 is built from 14 residues. Trimming removed 9 bases from V and 1 base from J, with 15 bases in between. All the patients suffered relapse after autologous stem cell transplantation, and brentuximab vedotin exposure differed. Sequences were derived from peripheral blood mononuclear cells (PBMCs), sampled before the second cycle of nivolumab. This chain connects TRBV19 to TRBJ2-5; D possibly corresponds to TRBD1 (6 bases). This clonotype was obtained from a human donor with classical Hodgkin lymphoma. The CDR3 is CARPKGETQETQYF. In DNA, the CDR3 is TGTGCCAGACCAAAGGGGGAAACCCAAGAGACCCAGTACTTC.